Listed below are T cell receptor beta chains from one sample, sequenced in a study of T cells in Graves' hyperthyroidism and ophthalmopathy. Using its own MiXCR run on the multiplex PCR reads, TCRdb lists one record per CDR3 protein. Of approximately 300,000 distinct CDR3 sequences listed, around 20% are singletons. The material sequenced was blood. These TCRs come from a man aged 45 to 65 with Graves' ophthalmopathy. Each CDR3 is given with its conserved first and last residue. A D gene is named only where the DNA matches it firmly. Clone size is shown for a subset of rows, as once, few, many or a class of expanded clone.

v_call: TRBV3-1; d_call: -; clone_size: many; j_call: TRBJ2-3; cdr3_nt: TGTGCCAGCAGCCAAAGAGGGGGAGATACGCAGTATTTT; cdr3_aa: CASSQRGGDTQYF
v_call: TRBV14; d_call: -; clone_size: -; j_call: TRBJ2-2; cdr3_nt: TGTGCCAGCAGCCAAGAGGGGCCCAACACCGGGGAGCTGTTTTTT; cdr3_aa: CASSQEGPNTGELFF
v_call: TRBV27; d_call: -; clone_size: -; j_call: TRBJ2-1; cdr3_nt: TGTGCCAGCATTTTAATCGCGGGAAGTGAGCAGTTCTTC; cdr3_aa: CASILIAGSEQFF
v_call: TRBV6-6; d_call: -; clone_size: few; j_call: TRBJ2-3; cdr3_nt: TGTGCCAGCAGTTACAAAATAGCAGATACGCAGTATTTT; cdr3_aa: CASSYKIADTQYF
v_call: TRBV19; d_call: TRBD1; clone_size: -; j_call: TRBJ1-4; cdr3_nt: TGTGCCAGTAGTATTCGGGGACAGGTGGAAGAAAAACTGTTTTTT; cdr3_aa: CASSIRGQVEEKLFF
v_call: TRBV5-5; d_call: -; clone_size: many; j_call: TRBJ2-7; cdr3_nt: TGTGCCAGCAGCACTAGTGAGAAGGGGCAGTACTTC; cdr3_aa: CASSTSEKGQYF
v_call: TRBV6-1; d_call: TRBD2; clone_size: -; j_call: TRBJ2-1; cdr3_nt: TGTGCCAGCAGCCCACCCCATAGCGGGGAGCAGTTCTTC; cdr3_aa: CASSPPHSGEQFF
v_call: TRBV5-4; d_call: -; clone_size: -; j_call: TRBJ2-5; cdr3_nt: TGTGCCAGCAGCTTGCGACTAGGGGCCCAAGAGACCCAGTACTTC; cdr3_aa: CASSLRLGAQETQYF
v_call: TRBV7-9; d_call: TRBD2; clone_size: few; j_call: TRBJ2-1; cdr3_nt: TGTGCCAGCAGCCCGCATAGCGGGAGTCGGGATGAGCAGTTCTTC; cdr3_aa: CASSPHSGSRDEQFF
v_call: TRBV12-3/TRBV12-4; d_call: -; clone_size: many; j_call: TRBJ1-6; cdr3_nt: TGTGCCAGCAAGTTTCGGGGGGCTCCCTATAATTCACCCCTCCACTTT; cdr3_aa: CASKFRGAPYNSPLHF
v_call: TRBV3-1; d_call: -; clone_size: many; j_call: TRBJ2-1; cdr3_nt: TGTGCCAGCAGCCATCACCGGGGAAGCTCCTACAATGAGCAGTTCTTC; cdr3_aa: CASSHHRGSSYNEQFF
v_call: TRBV7-9; d_call: -; clone_size: few; j_call: TRBJ2-3; cdr3_nt: TGTGCCAGCAGCTTCCGACAGGAGAGCACAGATACGCAGTATTTT; cdr3_aa: CASSFRQESTDTQYF
v_call: TRBV6-1; d_call: TRBD1; clone_size: few; j_call: TRBJ2-5; cdr3_nt: TGTGCCAGCACCCACTCAACAGGGGGCGAAGAGACCCAGTACTTC; cdr3_aa: CASTHSTGGEETQYF
v_call: TRBV4-1; d_call: -; clone_size: many; j_call: TRBJ2-5; cdr3_nt: TGTGCCAGCAGCCAAGACCTCGGGACCCAGTACTTC; cdr3_aa: CASSQDLGTQYF
v_call: TRBV6-1; d_call: -; clone_size: many; j_call: TRBJ2-7; cdr3_nt: TGTGCCAGTAGACCCACCACAGGAAGGACCACCGGCGGCGAGCAGTACTTC; cdr3_aa: CASRPTTGRTTGGEQYF
v_call: TRBV10-2; d_call: -; clone_size: -; j_call: TRBJ2-3; cdr3_nt: TGCGCCAGCAGTGATGCTAGTGGGGCAGATACGCAGTATTTT; cdr3_aa: CASSDASGADTQYF
v_call: TRBV12-3/TRBV12-4; d_call: -; clone_size: -; j_call: TRBJ1-2; cdr3_nt: TGTGCCAGCAGTCCGTATCAGGGGCAGGAGGGCTACACCTTC; cdr3_aa: CASSPYQGQEGYTF
v_call: TRBV6-2/TRBV6-3; d_call: TRBD2; clone_size: -; j_call: TRBJ2-7; cdr3_nt: TGTGCCAGCAAAAAGGGGACTAGCGGCTACGAGCAGTACTTC; cdr3_aa: CASKKGTSGYEQYF
v_call: TRBV28; d_call: TRBD1; clone_size: many; j_call: TRBJ2-2; cdr3_nt: TGTGCCAGCAGATCCACAGGGGGACTGGGGGAGCTGTTTTTT; cdr3_aa: CASRSTGGLGELFF
v_call: TRBV6-5; d_call: -; clone_size: -; j_call: TRBJ1-5; cdr3_nt: TGTGCCAGCAGTTACTATCTAAATCAGCCCCAGCATTTT; cdr3_aa: CASSYYLNQPQHF
v_call: TRBV29-1; d_call: -; clone_size: many; j_call: TRBJ2-1; cdr3_nt: TGCAGCGTTGATGTGGCAGGGCTTAACAATGAGCAGTTCTTC; cdr3_aa: CSVDVAGLNNEQFF
v_call: TRBV11-2; d_call: TRBD2; clone_size: -; j_call: TRBJ2-3; cdr3_nt: TGTGCCAGCAGGGAATCTAGCGGGAGGGCAGATACGCAGTATTTT; cdr3_aa: CASRESSGRADTQYF
v_call: TRBV6-1; d_call: -; clone_size: few; j_call: TRBJ2-4; cdr3_nt: TGTGCCAGCAGTGAAGGGGTATGGAACATTCAGTACTTC; cdr3_aa: CASSEGVWNIQYF
v_call: TRBV9; d_call: TRBD2; clone_size: -; j_call: TRBJ2-5; cdr3_nt: TGTGCCAGCAGCCCCGGACTAGAGGTACAAGAGACCCAGTACTTC; cdr3_aa: CASSPGLEVQETQYF
v_call: TRBV28; d_call: -; clone_size: -; j_call: TRBJ2-1; cdr3_nt: TGTGCCACCCGAGGAACCCCTGAGCAGTTCTTC; cdr3_aa: CATRGTPEQFF
v_call: TRBV7-2; d_call: -; clone_size: many; j_call: TRBJ2-7; cdr3_nt: TGTGCCAGCAGCTCCCCCCCTAGCGCCCGCTACGAGCAGTACTTC; cdr3_aa: CASSSPPSARYEQYF
v_call: TRBV5-4; d_call: -; clone_size: few; j_call: TRBJ2-1; cdr3_nt: TGTGCCAGCAGCTTGAGTGGGGGAGCGCGCTACAATGAGCAGTTCTTC; cdr3_aa: CASSLSGGARYNEQFF
v_call: TRBV29-1; d_call: TRBD2; clone_size: once; j_call: TRBJ2-5; cdr3_nt: TGCAGCGTGGAGCCGGGACTAGCGGGAGTACGCCCAGAGACCCAGTACTTC; cdr3_aa: CSVEPGLAGVRPETQYF
v_call: TRBV12-5; d_call: TRBD2; clone_size: many; j_call: TRBJ2-3; cdr3_nt: TGTGCTAGTGGTAAAAGCGGGAGCGGTGCAGATACGCAGTATTTT; cdr3_aa: CASGKSGSGADTQYF
v_call: TRBV18; d_call: TRBD2; clone_size: many; j_call: TRBJ2-1; cdr3_nt: TGTGCCAGCTCATTAGCGGGAGGGCCAAGCAATGAGCAGTTCTTC; cdr3_aa: CASSLAGGPSNEQFF
v_call: TRBV6-2/TRBV6-3; d_call: TRBD1; clone_size: few; j_call: TRBJ2-5; cdr3_nt: TGTGCCAGCAGTTACACAGGGGCAGAGACCCAGTACTTC; cdr3_aa: CASSYTGAETQYF
v_call: TRBV6-2/TRBV6-3; d_call: TRBD2; clone_size: few; j_call: TRBJ2-7; cdr3_nt: TGTGCCAGCAGTAACAAAAGACTAGCGGGAGTGAAGCAGTACTTC; cdr3_aa: CASSNKRLAGVKQYF
v_call: TRBV9; d_call: -; clone_size: many; j_call: TRBJ2-5; cdr3_nt: TGTGCCAGCAGCGTGGCCCTATACCCGGGTGAGACCCAGTACTTC; cdr3_aa: CASSVALYPGETQYF
v_call: TRBV6-2/TRBV6-3; d_call: -; clone_size: few; j_call: TRBJ2-1; cdr3_nt: TGTGCCAGCAGTTACTCGCTCCTAGCTAACAATGAGCAGTTCTTC; cdr3_aa: CASSYSLLANNEQFF